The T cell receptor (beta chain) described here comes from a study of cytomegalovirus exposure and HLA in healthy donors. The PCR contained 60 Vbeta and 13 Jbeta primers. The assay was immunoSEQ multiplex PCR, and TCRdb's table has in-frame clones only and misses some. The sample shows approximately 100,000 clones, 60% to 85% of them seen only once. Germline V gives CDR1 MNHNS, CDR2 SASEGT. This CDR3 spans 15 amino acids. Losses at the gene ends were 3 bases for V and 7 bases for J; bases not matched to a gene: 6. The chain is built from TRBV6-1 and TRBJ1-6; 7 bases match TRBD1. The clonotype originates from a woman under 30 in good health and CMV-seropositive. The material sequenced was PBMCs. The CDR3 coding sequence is TGTGCCAGCAGTGACCGGACAGGCCAAAATTCACCCCTCCACTTT. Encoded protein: CASSDRTGQNSPLHF.